The 22 T cell receptor beta chains in this list originate from one sample, sequenced in a study of T cell responses to AZD1222 COVID-19 vaccine. Some clones are missing from TCRdb's copy, which holds only in-frame ones; the method was immunoSEQ multiplex PCR. The table includes under 110,000 clones, roughly 86% detected once. The source material was peripheral blood, sampled 28 days after the second AZD1222 dose. These receptor sequences come from an adult who received the AZD1222 COVID-19 vaccine.

The rearrangement joins TRBV11-1 to TRBJ2-3; perhaps TRBD2 as D (6 bases). Germline CDR1 reads SGHAT; CDR2 reads FQDESV (reference sequence). The CDR3 runs to 15 residues. V was cut by 3 bases and J by 0 bases, with 10 bases left in between. Written as DNA, the CDR3 is TGTGCCAGCAGCTTGCGCGGGGCCAGCACAGATACGCAGTATTTT. Its protein is CASSLRGASTDTQYF.

The V and J genes are TRBV3-1 (or the pseudogene TRBV3-2) and TRBJ2-3; D is possibly TRBD1 (6 bases). The CDR3 loop spans 16 amino acids. Germline V gives CDR1 LGHDT, CDR2 YNNKEL (reference sequence). V dropped 0 bases and J dropped 2 bases, with 12 bases sitting between them. Here the CDR3 DNA reads TGTGCCAGCAGCCAAGAAGTAGGGGGTCCCACAGATACGCAGTATTTT. It yields the protein CASSQEVGGPTDTQYF.

The genes are TRBV21-1 and TRBJ1-6; the D call TRBD1 from the table was never checked on the DNA. TRBV21-1 is marked as a pseudogene. The CDR3 is 16 residues long. CDR3 sequence reads: CASRIPQDRISSPLHF. The CDR3 region has the DNA TGTGCCAGCCGCATACCCCAGGACAGGATAAGTTCACCCCTCCACTTT.

Here the CDR3 reads CASSLAGGFYEQYF. In nucleotides, the CDR3 is TGTGCCAGCAGCCTAGCGGGGGGGTTCTACGAGCAGTACTTC. The chain carries TRBV28 and TRBJ2-7; TRBD2 agrees at 12 bases. V lost 6 bases and J lost 3; bases outside the gene matches: 3. Germline V gene data show CDR1 as MDHEN and CDR2 as SYDVKM. The CDR3 length is 14 residues. Looking up the rest from reference TRBV28 and TRBJ2-7 gives the full variable domain: DVKVTQSSRYLVKRTGEKVFLECVQDMDHENMFWYRQDPGLGLRLIYFSYDVKMKEKGDIPEGYSVSREKKERFSLILESASTNQTSMYLCASSLAGGFYEQYFGPGTRLTVT.

This clone was recorded only once. The V call is TRBV5-8, the J call TRBJ2-1, with D hard to call. Trimming pared 1 base from V and 0 bases from J, leaving 8 bases between. This CDR3 spans 15 amino acids. Germline values: CDR1 SGHTS, CDR2 YDEGEE. For the CDR3, the DNA is TGTGCCAGCAGCTTGCGGAGCGCCTCCTACAATGAGCAGTTCTTC. This encodes CASSLRSASYNEQFF.

J is TRBJ2-7 and V is TRBV5-6, with TRBD2 matching 8 bases. V was clipped by 1 base and J by 3 bases; unmatched bases: 9. CDR3 length equals 16 residues. Germline V gene sequence: CDR1 SGHDT, CDR2 YYEEEE. CDR3 DNA sequence: TGTGCCAGCAGCTTGATAACTGCCGGGACTAGCTACGAGCAGTACTTC. This encodes CASSLITAGTSYEQYF. Full variable domain (remainder filled in from reference TRBV5-6 and TRBJ2-7): DAGVTQSPTHLIKTRGQQVTLRCSPKSGHDTVSWYQQALGQGPQFIFQYYEEEERQRGNFPDRFSGHQFPNYSSELNVNALLLGDSALYLCASSLITAGTSYEQYFGPGTRLTVT.

The V gene is TRBV5-6, the J gene TRBJ2-7; D is unclear. Germline V CDR1 and CDR2: SGHDT, YYEEEE. Deletions cut 6 bases from V and 0 bases from J, with 10 bases between. The CDR3 has 13 amino acids. The CDR3 nucleotides are TGTGCCAGCACCGACGGGTCCTCCTACGAGCAGTACTTC. The encoded protein is CASTDGSSYEQYF.

This clone was picked up one time. The chain is built from TRBV5-1 and TRBJ2-3; a weak D match, TRBD1 (6 bases). Germline lookup yields CDR1 SGHRS and CDR2 YFSETQ. V was clipped by 3 bases and J by 0 bases, with 8 bases between them. The CDR3 is 14 residues long. The CDR3 DNA follows: TGCGCCAGCAGCTCTACAGGGAGCACAGATACGCAGTATTTT. Amino acids: CASSSTGSTDTQYF.

V gene TRBV7-9 combines with J gene TRBJ2-1; 7 bases line up with TRBD1. This CDR3 comprises 14 residues. V trimming: 8 bases; J trimming: 4 bases; junction bases outside the gene matches: 8. CDR1 and CDR2 (germline): SEHNR, FQNEAQ (reference sequence). CDR3 bases: TGTGCCAGCGCTGTGAGACAGGGATACAATGAGCAGTTCTTC. Its translation is CASAVRQGYNEQFF.

This clone was counted a few times. V is TRBV5-1 and J is TRBJ2-3; 10 nucleotides align to TRBD2. The CDR3 is 15 residues long. Germline CDR1 and CDR2: SGHRS and YFSETQ. The trim removed 0 bases at V and 4 bases at J, leaving 2 bases unmatched. CDR3 sequence: CASSLGTSGADTQYF. The CDR3, as DNA: TGCGCCAGCAGCTTGGGGACTAGCGGAGCAGATACGCAGTATTTT.

J is TRBJ2-4 and V is TRBV11-3; tentatively, D is TRBD1 or TRBD2 (5 bases each). Trimming removed 2 bases from V and 13 bases from J, with 9 bases in between. Germline CDR1 reads SGHNT; CDR2 reads YENEEA. The CDR3 runs to 11 residues. CDR3 coding DNA: TGTGCCAGCAGCTTAATTGGGGGACAGTACTTC. Its translation: CASSLIGGQYF.

This clone was seen a few times. V usage is TRBV28 and J usage is TRBJ1-5; no reliable D call. There are 14 residues in the CDR3. V lost 6 bases and J 6 bases, leaving 15 bases between the germline ends. Looked up from germline, CDR1 is MDHEN and CDR2 is SYDVKM. CDR3 sequence (DNA): TGTGCCAGCAGGCCGGGTGGCTTTAGTCAGCCCCAGCATTTT. This gives the protein CASRPGGFSQPQHF.

The rearrangement links TRBV6-6 to TRBJ1-1; no clear D. The germline V gene encodes CDR1 MNHNY and CDR2 SVGAGI (reference sequence). The CDR3 contains 13 residues. V shed 3 bases and J shed 1 base, with 6 bases lying between them. The CDR3 sequence: CASSYGQNTEAFF. CDR3 DNA: TGTGCCAGCAGTTATGGTCAGAACACTGAAGCTTTCTTT.

The chain has TRBV2 and TRBJ1-4; D is ambiguous. The CDR3 loop spans 13 amino acids. With 7 bases removed from V and 8 bases from J, the gap between germline ends came to 14 bases. Germline V CDR1 and CDR2: SNHLY, FYNNEI. The CDR3 bases are TGTGCCAGCATCTCGTCGGTCAAGGAAAAACTGTTTTTT. It codes for CASISSVKEKLFF.

This chain connects TRBV19 to TRBJ2-1; maybe TRBD2 (5 bases). V dropped 3 bases and J dropped 3 bases, with 15 bases sitting between them. The germline gives CDR1 LNHDA, CDR2 SQIVND (reference sequence). The CDR3 sequence is 16 residues long. For the CDR3, the DNA is TGTGCCAGTAGTATCGGTGGGATAGCGCTCTACAATGAGCAGTTCTTC. It is translated as CASSIGGIALYNEQFF.

V and J are TRBV19 and TRBJ1-1; TRBD1 matches 7 bases. The V and J ends lost 6 bases and 4 bases, in that order; junction bases with no gene match: 11. CDR3 length: 15 residues. Germline V gene sequence: CDR1 LNHDA, CDR2 SQIVND (reference sequence). DNA of the CDR3: TGTGCCAGTAGCATAAACGACAGGGCCAGCACTGAAGCTTTCTTT. Amino acids: CASSINDRASTEAFF.

This clone was detected once. The chain is built from TRBV6-5 and TRBJ1-1, with D possibly being TRBD1 (5 bases). Germline V CDR1 and CDR2: MNHEY, SVGAGI. V shed 6 bases and J shed 0 bases, with 14 bases lying between them. CDR3 length equals 15 residues. The CDR3 region is CASSHSRQLNTEAFF. The CDR3 DNA is TGTGCCAGCAGCCACAGTCGACAGTTGAACACTGAAGCTTTCTTT.

This chain connects TRBV28 to TRBJ2-2, with a possible D match to TRBD1 (6 bases). This CDR3 spans 15 amino acids. Trimming removed 4 bases at V and 3 bases at J, with 12 bases between. Germline V lookup: CDR1 MDHEN, CDR2 SYDVKM. This CDR3 is CASSSNRVDTGELFF. CDR3 bases: TGTGCCAGCAGTTCAAACAGGGTCGACACCGGGGAGCTGTTTTTT. Full variable domain (remainder filled in from reference TRBV28 and TRBJ2-2): DVKVTQSSRYLVKRTGEKVFLECVQDMDHENMFWYRQDPGLGLRLIYFSYDVKMKEKGDIPEGYSVSREKKERFSLILESASTNQTSMYLCASSSNRVDTGELFFGEGSRLTVL.

The chain employs TRBV27 and TRBJ1-5; perhaps TRBD1 as D (5 bases). Trimming removed 2 bases from V and 0 bases from J, with 11 bases in between. Germline V gives CDR1 MNHEY, CDR2 SMNVEV (reference sequence). This CDR3 has 16 residues. CDR3 region: CASSLRGSYSNQPQHF. In nucleotides, the CDR3 is TGTGCCAGCAGTTTAAGGGGCTCCTATAGCAATCAGCCCCAGCATTTT.

This clone was picked up one time. The gene calls are TRBV4-1 and TRBJ1-2; 7 bases are shared with TRBD1. Germline CDR1 is MGHRA and CDR2 is YSYEKL. Trimming at V came to 3 bases and at J to 8 bases, leaving 12 bases not matched to a gene. The CDR3 totals 15 residues. CDR3 sequence: CASSHAREGARGYTF. For the CDR3, the DNA is TGCGCCAGCAGCCATGCCCGGGAGGGGGCCCGGGGCTACACCTTC.

The chain has TRBV7-3 and TRBJ2-3, with D perhaps matching TRBD1 or TRBD2 (5 bases each). CDR1 is SGHTA and CDR2 is FQGTGA in the germline V gene. This CDR3 comprises 16 residues. The V and J ends lost 1 base and 4 bases respectively, with 15 bases between them. The CDR3 bases are TGTGCCAGCAGCTTAAGTGGGACCATAGGCCCAGATACGCAGTATTTT. It is translated as CASSLSGTIGPDTQYF.

CDR3 region: CAWSVRSGDTQYF. The CDR3 region has the DNA TGTGCCTGGAGTGTACGGTCAGGGGATACGCAGTATTTT. The gene calls are TRBV30 and TRBJ2-3; D possibly corresponds to TRBD1 (5 bases). V was shortened by 0 bases and J by 6 bases, with 10 bases between the two germline ends. The V gene's germline CDR1 is GTSNPN and CDR2 SVGIG (reference sequence). This CDR3 spans 13 amino acids.